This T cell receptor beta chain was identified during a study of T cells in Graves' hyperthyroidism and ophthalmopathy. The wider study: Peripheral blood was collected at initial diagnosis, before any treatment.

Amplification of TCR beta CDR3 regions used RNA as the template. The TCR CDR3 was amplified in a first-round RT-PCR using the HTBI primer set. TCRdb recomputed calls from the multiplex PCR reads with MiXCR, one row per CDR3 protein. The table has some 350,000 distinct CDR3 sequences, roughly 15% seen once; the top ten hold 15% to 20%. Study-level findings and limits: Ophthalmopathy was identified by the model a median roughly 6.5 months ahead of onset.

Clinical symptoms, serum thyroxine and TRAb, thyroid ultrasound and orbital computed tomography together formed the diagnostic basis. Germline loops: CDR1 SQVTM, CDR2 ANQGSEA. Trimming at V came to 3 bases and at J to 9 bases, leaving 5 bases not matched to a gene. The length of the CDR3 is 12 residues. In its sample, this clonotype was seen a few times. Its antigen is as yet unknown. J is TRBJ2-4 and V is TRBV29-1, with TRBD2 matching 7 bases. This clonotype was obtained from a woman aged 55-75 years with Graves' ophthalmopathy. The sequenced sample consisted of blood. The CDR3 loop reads CSVEVGRAIQYF. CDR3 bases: TGCAGCGTTGAGGTAGGGAGGGCCATTCAGTACTTC.